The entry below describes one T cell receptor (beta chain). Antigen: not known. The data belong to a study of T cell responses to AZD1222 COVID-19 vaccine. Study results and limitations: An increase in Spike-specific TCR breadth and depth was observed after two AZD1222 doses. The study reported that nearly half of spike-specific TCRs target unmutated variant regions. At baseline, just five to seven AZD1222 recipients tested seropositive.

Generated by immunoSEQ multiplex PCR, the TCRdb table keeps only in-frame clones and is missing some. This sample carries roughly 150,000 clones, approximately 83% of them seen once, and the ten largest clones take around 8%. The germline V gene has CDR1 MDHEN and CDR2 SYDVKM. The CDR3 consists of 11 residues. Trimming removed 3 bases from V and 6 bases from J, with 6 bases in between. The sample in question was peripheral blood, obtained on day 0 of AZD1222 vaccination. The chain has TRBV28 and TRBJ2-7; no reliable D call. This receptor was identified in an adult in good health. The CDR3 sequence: CASSLTVEQYF. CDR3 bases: TGTGCCAGCAGTTTGACGGTCGAGCAGTACTTC. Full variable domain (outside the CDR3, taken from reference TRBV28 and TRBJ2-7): DVKVTQSSRYLVKRTGEKVFLECVQDMDHENMFWYRQDPGLGLRLIYFSYDVKMKEKGDIPEGYSVSREKKERFSLILESASTNQTSMYLCASSLTVEQYFGPGTRLTVT.